Listed here are 21 T cell receptor beta chains from one sample, sequenced in a study of Ad26.COV2.S vaccination and SARS-CoV-2 variants. The table came from immunoSEQ multiplex PCR; TCRdb's copy has only in-frame clones and leaves some out. This table holds 350,000 to 450,000 clones, approximately 90% found once. The sequences come from peripheral blood, collected after recovery from COVID-19. The receptors derive from a human donor who had recovered from COVID-19.

The count of this clone is one. The V gene is TRBV7-8, the J gene TRBJ2-7; no clear D gene. V lost 7 bases to trimming and J lost 0 bases, with 13 bases between them. This CDR3 has 14 residues. CDR1 is SGHVS and CDR2 is FQNEAQ in the germline V gene. Here the CDR3 reads CASTKYPTSYEQYF. As DNA, the CDR3 is TGTGCCAGCACCAAATACCCCACCTCCTACGAGCAGTACTTC.

The chain carries TRBV6-6 and TRBJ2-1, with 10 positions matching TRBD2. This CDR3 region has 15 residues. V lost 4 bases, J lost 10 bases, and 10 bases stayed unmatched. Per the germline V gene, CDR1 is MNHNY and CDR2 is SVGAGI (reference sequence). CDR3 in amino acids: CASSWGSGGSGEQFF. The CDR3 nucleotides are TGTGCCAGCAGTTGGGGTAGCGGGGGGTCAGGAGAGCAGTTCTTC.

To note about this clone: The sample holds other DNA sequences that translate to the same CDR3. The J gene is TRBJ1-2, the V gene TRBV12-3 or TRBV12-4, with D maybe TRBD1 (6 bases). Between the trimmed V and J ends, which lost 3 bases and 2 bases, there was a span of 7 bases. There are 13 residues in the CDR3. The CDR3 DNA is TGTGCCAGCAGTTTTAGGGGGAACTATGGCTACACCTTC. Protein sequence: CASSFRGNYGYTF.

This clone has a handful of counts. The chain employs TRBV7-9 and TRBJ2-2; TRBD2 matches at 9 bases. CDR3 size: 16 residues. J gave up 4 bases and V 6 bases, and 9 bases lay outside the gene matches. The germline V gene encodes CDR1 SEHNR and CDR2 FQNEAQ (reference sequence). As DNA, the CDR3 is TGTGCCAGCAGGCTTTCGGCGGGGGGGCCCACCGGGGAGCTGTTTTTT. Translation: CASRLSAGGPTGELFF.

V is TRBV6-2 or TRBV6-3 and J is TRBJ2-7; D ambiguous. This CDR3 contains 13 residues. Per germline, CDR1 MNHEY and CDR2 SVGEGT. V was clipped by 4 bases and J by 4 bases, with 11 bases between them. The CDR3 DNA reads as TGTGCCAGCAGTTCACCGTCATGGTACGAGCAGTACTTC. Its translation is CASSSPSWYEQYF.

V and J are TRBV27 and TRBJ1-1; 7 bases map to TRBD1. The CDR3 runs to 15 residues. Unmatched junction bases numbered 6, after V lost 4 bases and J lost 1 base. Per the germline V gene, CDR1 is MNHEY and CDR2 is SMNVEV (reference sequence). CDR3 protein: CASSSNRGPNTEAFF. The CDR3 nucleotides are TGTGCCAGCAGTTCGAACAGGGGCCCGAACACTGAAGCTTTCTTT.

This chain joins TRBV7-9 and TRBJ1-2; D may be TRBD1 (6 bases). In germline, CDR1 is SEHNR, CDR2 FQNEAQ (reference sequence). The CDR3 is made up of 17 amino acids. The ends were cut back, 3 bases at V and 0 bases at J, with 17 bases in the middle. CDR3 coding DNA: TGTGCCAGCAGCTTCCCCGGGCAGGGGCCTTCTAACTATGGCTACACCTTC. Translation gives CASSFPGQGPSNYGYTF.

The J gene is TRBJ2-7, the V gene TRBV6-5; 7 bases agree with TRBD1. Per the germline V gene, CDR1 is MNHEY and CDR2 is SVGAGI. The CDR3 sequence is 13 residues long. V lost 6 bases to trimming and J lost 3 bases; unmatched junction nucleotides: 5. CDR3 DNA: TGTGCCAGCAGCGACAGGGTTGGCTACGAGCAGTACTTC. Translating gives CASSDRVGYEQYF.

The rearrangement uses TRBV19 and TRBJ2-7, with 7 bases matching TRBD2. After removal of 3 bases from V and 2 bases from J, the junction contained 7 bases not matched to a gene. This CDR3 has 15 residues. Germline loops: CDR1 LNHDA, CDR2 SQIVND (reference sequence). CDR3 loop: CASSIGRTGAYEQYF. Here the CDR3 DNA reads TGTGCCAGTAGTATCGGGAGGACGGGTGCCTACGAGCAGTACTTC. The whole variable domain, filled in from reference TRBV19 and TRBJ2-7, reads DGGITQSPKYLFRKEGQNVTLSCEQNLNHDAMYWYRQDPGQGLRLIYYSQIVNDFQKGDIAEGYSVSREKKESFPLTVTSAQKNPTAFYLCASSIGRTGAYEQYFGPGTRLTVT.

The rearrangement joins TRBV5-6 to TRBJ1-6; no reliable D call. The germline V and J ends were trimmed by 4 bases and 5 bases, with 16 bases remaining between them. The germline V gene has CDR1 SGHDT and CDR2 YYEEEE. CDR3 length equals 16 residues. The CDR3 bases are TGTGCCAGCAGCCCACCACGCGACGGAAATAATTCACCCCTCCACTTT. Translation: CASSPPRDGNNSPLHF.

The V call is TRBV12-5, the J call TRBJ1-1, with 9 positions matching TRBD1. Germline trimming cut 6 bases from V and 6 bases from J; bases unmatched to any gene: 11. The CDR3 spans 15 residues. Germline loops: CDR1 LGHNT, CDR2 FRNRAP. CDR3 residues: CASGSDRGLWAEAFF. Here the CDR3 DNA reads TGTGCTAGTGGCTCAGACAGGGGGTTATGGGCTGAAGCTTTCTTT.

V usage is TRBV29-1 and J usage is TRBJ2-7; weak D call: TRBD1 (6 bases). The V gene lost 5 bases and the J gene lost 3 bases, with 17 bases spanning the gap. The CDR3 runs to 14 residues. CDR1 and CDR2 (germline): SQVTM, ANQGSEA. The CDR3 nucleotides read TGCAGCGTTTACTCCGGGACATACTTCTACGAGCAGTACTTC. Its translation: CSVYSGTYFYEQYF.

The V gene is TRBV5-4, the J gene TRBJ1-1, with D maybe TRBD1 (5 bases). Germline V gene lookup returns CDR1 SGHNT and CDR2 YYREEE (reference sequence). The germline V and J ends were trimmed by 4 bases and 11 bases, with 18 bases remaining between them. The CDR3 has 13 amino acids. In nucleotides, the CDR3 is TGTGCCAGCAGCCCCCCCGGCGCATCAGGGGCTTTCTTT. Encoded protein: CASSPPGASGAFF.

The chain employs TRBV5-6 and TRBJ2-3; 9 bases are a match to TRBD2. V shed 2 bases and J 3 bases; nucleotides not matched to a gene: 7. This CDR3 spans 16 amino acids. Germline V gene data show CDR1 as SGHDT and CDR2 as YYEEEE. The CDR3 region is CASSLIGGGATDTQYF. The CDR3, as DNA: TGTGCCAGCAGCTTAATCGGCGGGGGGGCTACAGATACGCAGTATTTT.

The chain employs TRBV9 and TRBJ1-6; possibly TRBD1 for D (5 bases). Germline CDR1 reads SGDLS; CDR2 reads YYNGEE. This CDR3 is 16 amino acids long. V was clipped by 3 bases and J by 5 bases, with 15 bases between them. In DNA form, the CDR3 reads TGTGCCAGCAGCGAGACCCCCAGGGCAGATAATTCACCCCTCCACTTT. It encodes CASSETPRADNSPLHF.

This rearrangement joins TRBV7-2 to TRBJ1-2, with 7 nucleotides matching TRBD1. This CDR3 comprises 14 residues. Germline V gene sequence: CDR1 SGHTA, CDR2 FQGNSA. J gave up 3 bases and V 1 base, and 2 bases lay outside the gene matches. For the CDR3, the DNA is TGTGCCAGCAGCTTAGGGGGACAGTACTATGGCTACACCTTC. The encoded protein is CASSLGGQYYGYTF. The full variable domain, its missing parts supplied by reference TRBV7-2 and TRBJ1-2, is GAGVSQSPSNKVTEKGKDVELRCDPISGHTALYWYRQSLGQGLEFLIYFQGNSAPDKSGLPSDRFSAERTGGSVSTLTIQRTQQEDSAVYLCASSLGGQYYGYTFGSGTRLTVV.

This sequence joins TRBV5-1 and TRBJ2-3; perhaps TRBD1 as D (6 bases). The CDR3 is made up of 15 amino acids. V was pared by 4 bases and J by 0 bases, with 12 bases between. CDR1 is SGHRS and CDR2 is YFSETQ in the germline V gene. CDR3 coding DNA: TGCGCCAGCAGCCTAAGGGGGTTTAGCACAGATACGCAGTATTTT. Its translation: CASSLRGFSTDTQYF.

The V gene is TRBV2, the J gene TRBJ1-5; 8 nucleotides agree with TRBD1. Trimming at V came to 1 base and at J to 2 bases, leaving 19 bases not matched to a gene. Per germline, CDR1 SNHLY and CDR2 FYNNEI. This CDR3 region has 21 residues. The CDR3 DNA follows: TGTGCCAGCAGTGAAGGGAATTGGTACGGGCAGGGGGCAGGAGGCAATCAGCCCCAGCATTTT. Its protein is CASSEGNWYGQGAGGNQPQHF.

The chain has TRBV27 and TRBJ2-7; 7 nucleotides agree with TRBD2. Germline V gives CDR1 MNHEY, CDR2 SMNVEV (reference sequence). The CDR3 covers 14 residues. V dropped 6 bases and J dropped 5; count of bases not matched to a gene: 10. Here the CDR3 DNA reads TGTGCCAGCAGCTTCCAGGGAGGGCTCGACGAGCAGTACTTC. It codes for CASSFQGGLDEQYF.

V gene TRBV6-6 combines with J gene TRBJ1-1; D ambiguous. Per the germline V gene, CDR1 is MNHNY and CDR2 is SVGAGI (reference sequence). The CDR3 covers 13 residues. V shed 0 bases and J shed 5 bases, with 7 bases lying between them. DNA of the CDR3: TGTGCCAGCAGTTACTCAGTGGGAACTGAAGCTTTCTTT. It codes for CASSYSVGTEAFF.

This clone was observed once. V usage is TRBV5-1 and J usage is TRBJ1-4; D is ambiguous. This CDR3 has 17 amino acids. The V gene lost 4 bases and the J gene lost 0 bases, with 16 bases spanning the gap. Germline V gene sequence: CDR1 SGHRS, CDR2 YFSETQ. For the CDR3, the DNA is TGCGCCAGCAGCCTACTACCACCCATTGCAACTAATGAAAAACTGTTTTTT. Translating gives CASSLLPPIATNEKLFF. The complete variable domain, with remaining parts taken from reference TRBV5-1 and TRBJ1-4, reads KAGVTQTPRYLIKTRGQQVTLSCSPISGHRSVSWYQQTPGQGLQFLFEYFSETQRNKGNFPGRFSGRQFSNSRSEMNVSTLELGDSALYLCASSLLPPIATNEKLFFGSGTQLSVL.